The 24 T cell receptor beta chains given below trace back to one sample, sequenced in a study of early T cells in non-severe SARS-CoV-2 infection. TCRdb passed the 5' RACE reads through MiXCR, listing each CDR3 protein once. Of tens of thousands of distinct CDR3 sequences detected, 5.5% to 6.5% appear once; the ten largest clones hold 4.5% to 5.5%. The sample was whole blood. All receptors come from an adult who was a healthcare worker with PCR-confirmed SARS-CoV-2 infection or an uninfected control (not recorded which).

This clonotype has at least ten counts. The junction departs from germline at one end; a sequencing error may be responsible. This CDR3 reads CASGEDRANTEAFF. In DNA form, the CDR3 reads TGTGCCAGCGGTGAGGACAGGGCCAACACTGAAGCTTTCTTT. This chain uses TRBV2 with TRBJ1-1; 8 bases fit TRBD1. This CDR3 comprises 14 residues. Per the germline V gene, CDR1 is SNHLY and CDR2 is FYNNEI.

CDR3 sequence: CASSVAPNEKLFF. In nucleotides, the CDR3 is TGTGCCAGCAGCGTAGCTCCTAATGAAAAACTGTTTTTT. The chain links TRBV9 to TRBJ1-4, with no clear D. The CDR3 totals 13 residues. Germline CDR1 reads SGDLS; CDR2 reads YYNGEE. V shed 0 bases and J shed 3 bases, with 3 bases lying between them.

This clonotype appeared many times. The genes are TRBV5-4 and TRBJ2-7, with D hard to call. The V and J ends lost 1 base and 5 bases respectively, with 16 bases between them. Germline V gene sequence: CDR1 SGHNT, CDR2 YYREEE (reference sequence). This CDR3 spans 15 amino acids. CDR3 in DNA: TGTGCCAGCAGCTTGTTCGGCAGTTCTATTGACGAGCAGTACTTC. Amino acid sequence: CASSLFGSSIDEQYF.

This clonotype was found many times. This CDR3 reads CASSSRSGSSYNEQFF. The CDR3 DNA reads as TGCGCCAGCAGCTCTAGGAGCGGGAGCTCCTACAATGAGCAGTTCTTC. This sequence joins TRBV5-1 and TRBJ2-1, with 8 nucleotides matching TRBD2. This CDR3 comprises 16 residues. From germline, CDR1 is SGHRS and CDR2 YFSETQ. With 3 bases clipped from V and 0 bases from J, the junction kept 5 bases outside the gene matches.

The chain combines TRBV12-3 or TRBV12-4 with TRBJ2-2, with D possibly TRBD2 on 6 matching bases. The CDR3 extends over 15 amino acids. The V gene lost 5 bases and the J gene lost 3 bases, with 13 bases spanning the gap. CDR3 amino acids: CASSPFSGDTGELFF. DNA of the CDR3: TGTGCCAGCAGTCCTTTTTCGGGGGACACCGGGGAGCTGTTTTTT.

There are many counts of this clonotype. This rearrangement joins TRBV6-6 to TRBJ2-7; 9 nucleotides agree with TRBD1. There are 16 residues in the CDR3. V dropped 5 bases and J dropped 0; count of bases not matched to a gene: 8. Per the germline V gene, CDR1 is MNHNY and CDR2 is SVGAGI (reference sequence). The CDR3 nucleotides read TGTGCCAGCAGTAAAACCGGGACAGGGAGCTCCTACGAGCAGTACTTC. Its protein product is CASSKTGTGSSYEQYF.

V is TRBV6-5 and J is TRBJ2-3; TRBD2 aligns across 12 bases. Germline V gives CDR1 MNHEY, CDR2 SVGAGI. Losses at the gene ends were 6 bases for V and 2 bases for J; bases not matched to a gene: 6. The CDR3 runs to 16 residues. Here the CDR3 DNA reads TGTGCCAGCAGCCAAGGACTAGCGGGACACACAGATACGCAGTATTTT. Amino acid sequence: CASSQGLAGHTDTQYF.

The CDR3 here is CASSLAHRRGAWETQYF. The DNA for the CDR3 is TGTGCCAGCAGCTTAGCCCACCGGCGGGGGGCATGGGAGACCCAGTACTTC. The chain joins TRBV7-2 to TRBJ2-5; 8 bases match TRBD2. Germline V gene data show CDR1 as SGHTA and CDR2 as FQGNSA. V dropped 0 bases and J dropped 5; count of bases not matched to a gene: 11. The CDR3 length is 17 residues.

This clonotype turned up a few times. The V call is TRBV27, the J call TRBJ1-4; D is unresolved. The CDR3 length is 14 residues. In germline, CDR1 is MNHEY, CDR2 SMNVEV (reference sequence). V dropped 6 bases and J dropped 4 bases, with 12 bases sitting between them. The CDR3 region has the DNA TGTGCCAGCAGCAGCCTCCGTGTTAATGAAAAACTGTTTTTT. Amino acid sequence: CASSSLRVNEKLFF.

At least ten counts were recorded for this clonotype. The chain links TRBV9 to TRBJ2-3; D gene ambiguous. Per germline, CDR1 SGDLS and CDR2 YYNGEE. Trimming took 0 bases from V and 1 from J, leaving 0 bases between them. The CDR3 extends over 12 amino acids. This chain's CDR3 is CASSVGTDTQYF. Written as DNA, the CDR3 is TGTGCCAGCAGCGTAGGCACAGATACGCAGTATTTT.

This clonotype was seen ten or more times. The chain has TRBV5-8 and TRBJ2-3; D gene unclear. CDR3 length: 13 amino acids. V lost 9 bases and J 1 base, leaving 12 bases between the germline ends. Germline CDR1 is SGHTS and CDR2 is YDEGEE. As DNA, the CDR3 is TGTGCCACCTCCTACTGGGGCACAGATACGCAGTATTTT. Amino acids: CATSYWGTDTQYF. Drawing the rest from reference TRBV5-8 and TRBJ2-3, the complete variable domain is EAGVTQSPTHLIKTRGQQATLRCSPISGHTSVYWYQQALGLGLQFLLWYDEGEERNRGNFPPRFSGRQFPNYSSELNVNALELEDSALYLCATSYWGTDTQYFGPGTRLTVL.

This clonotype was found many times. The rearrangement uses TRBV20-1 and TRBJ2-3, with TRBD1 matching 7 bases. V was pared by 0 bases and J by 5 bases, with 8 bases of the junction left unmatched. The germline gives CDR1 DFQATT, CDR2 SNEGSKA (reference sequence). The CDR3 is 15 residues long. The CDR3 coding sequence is TGCAGTGCTAGAGAGGCGTCAGGGGGAGTAGATACGCAGTATTTT. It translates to CSAREASGGVDTQYF.

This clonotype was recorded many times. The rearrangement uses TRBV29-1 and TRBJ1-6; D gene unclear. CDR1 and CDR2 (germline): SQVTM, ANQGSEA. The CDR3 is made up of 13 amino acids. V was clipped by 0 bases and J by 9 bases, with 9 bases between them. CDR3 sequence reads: CSVEDLPGSPLHF. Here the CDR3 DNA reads TGCAGCGTTGAAGATCTGCCAGGTTCACCCCTCCACTTT.

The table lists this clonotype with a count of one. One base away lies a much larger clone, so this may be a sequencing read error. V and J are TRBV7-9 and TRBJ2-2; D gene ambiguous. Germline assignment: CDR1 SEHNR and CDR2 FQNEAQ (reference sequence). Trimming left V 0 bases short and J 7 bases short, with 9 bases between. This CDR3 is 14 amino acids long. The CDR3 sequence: CASSLAKWIGELFF. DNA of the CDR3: TGTGCCAGCAGCTTAGCGAAGTGGATCGGGGAGCTGTTTTTT.

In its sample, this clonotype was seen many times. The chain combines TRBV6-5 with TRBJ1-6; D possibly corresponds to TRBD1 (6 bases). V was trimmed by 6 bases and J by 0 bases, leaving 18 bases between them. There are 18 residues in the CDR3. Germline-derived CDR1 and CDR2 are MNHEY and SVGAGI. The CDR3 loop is CASRTSGQGSSYNSPLHF. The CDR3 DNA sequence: TGTGCCAGCAGGACCTCCGGGCAGGGGAGCTCCTATAATTCACCCCTCCACTTT.

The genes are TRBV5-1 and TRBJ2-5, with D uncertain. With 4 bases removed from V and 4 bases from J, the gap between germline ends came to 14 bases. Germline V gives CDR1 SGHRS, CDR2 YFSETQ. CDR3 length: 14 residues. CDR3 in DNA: TGCGCCAGCAGCGATAGTGCCCAACTAGAGACCCAGTACTTC. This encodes CASSDSAQLETQYF.

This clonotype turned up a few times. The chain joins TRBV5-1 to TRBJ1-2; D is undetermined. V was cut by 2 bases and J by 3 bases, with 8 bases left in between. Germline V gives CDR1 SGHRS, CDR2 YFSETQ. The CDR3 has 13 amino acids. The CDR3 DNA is TGCGCCAGCAGCTTTTTGGCAGACTATGGCTACACCTTC. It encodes CASSFLADYGYTF. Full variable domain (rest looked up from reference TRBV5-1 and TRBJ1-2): KAGVTQTPRYLIKTRGQQVTLSCSPISGHRSVSWYQQTPGQGLQFLFEYFSETQRNKGNFPGRFSGRQFSNSRSEMNVSTLELGDSALYLCASSFLADYGYTFGSGTRLTVV.

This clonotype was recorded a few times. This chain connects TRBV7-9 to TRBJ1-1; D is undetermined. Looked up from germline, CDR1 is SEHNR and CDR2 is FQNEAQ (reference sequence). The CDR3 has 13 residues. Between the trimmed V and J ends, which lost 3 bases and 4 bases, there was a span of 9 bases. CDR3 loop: CASSFRAGTEAFF. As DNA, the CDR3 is TGTGCCAGCAGCTTCCGGGCAGGCACTGAAGCTTTCTTT.

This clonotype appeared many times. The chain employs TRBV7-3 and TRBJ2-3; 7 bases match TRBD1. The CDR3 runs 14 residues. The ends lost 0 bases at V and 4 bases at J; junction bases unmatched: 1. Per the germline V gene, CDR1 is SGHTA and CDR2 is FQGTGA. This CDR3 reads CASSLTGGSDTQYF. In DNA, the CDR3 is TGTGCCAGCAGCTTAACAGGGGGCTCAGATACGCAGTATTTT.

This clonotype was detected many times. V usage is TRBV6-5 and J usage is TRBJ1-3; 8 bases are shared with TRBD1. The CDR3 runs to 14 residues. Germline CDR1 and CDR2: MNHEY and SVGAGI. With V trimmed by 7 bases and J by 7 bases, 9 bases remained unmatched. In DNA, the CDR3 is TGTGCCAGCAACCCCGGACAGGGAATGAACACCATATATTTT. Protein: CASNPGQGMNTIYF.

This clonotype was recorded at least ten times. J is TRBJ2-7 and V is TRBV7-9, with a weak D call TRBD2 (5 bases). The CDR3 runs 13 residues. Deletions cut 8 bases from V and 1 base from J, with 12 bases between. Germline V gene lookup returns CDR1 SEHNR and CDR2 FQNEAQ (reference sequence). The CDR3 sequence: CASREGGSYEQYF. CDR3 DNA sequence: TGTGCCAGCCGAGAGGGCGGATCCTACGAGCAGTACTTC.

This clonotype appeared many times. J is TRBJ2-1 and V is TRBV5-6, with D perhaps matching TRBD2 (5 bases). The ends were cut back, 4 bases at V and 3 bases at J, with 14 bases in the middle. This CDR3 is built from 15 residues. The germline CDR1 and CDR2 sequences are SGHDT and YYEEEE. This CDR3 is CASSRSAGRYNEQFF. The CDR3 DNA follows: TGTGCCAGCAGCCGGAGTGCGGGTCGCTACAATGAGCAGTTCTTC.

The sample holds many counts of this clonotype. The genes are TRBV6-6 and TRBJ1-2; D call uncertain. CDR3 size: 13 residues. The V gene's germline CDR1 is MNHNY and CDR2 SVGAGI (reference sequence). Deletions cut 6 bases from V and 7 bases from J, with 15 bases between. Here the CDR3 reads CASSQPITSGYTF. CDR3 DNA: TGTGCCAGCAGCCAACCTATCACCAGTGGCTACACCTTC.

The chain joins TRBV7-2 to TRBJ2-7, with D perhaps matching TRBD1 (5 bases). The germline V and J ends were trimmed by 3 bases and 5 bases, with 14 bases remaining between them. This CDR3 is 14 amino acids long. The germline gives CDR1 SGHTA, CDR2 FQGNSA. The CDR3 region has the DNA TGTGCCAGCAGCTTTACAGGTCCTCTGGACGAGCAGTACTTC. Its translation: CASSFTGPLDEQYF.